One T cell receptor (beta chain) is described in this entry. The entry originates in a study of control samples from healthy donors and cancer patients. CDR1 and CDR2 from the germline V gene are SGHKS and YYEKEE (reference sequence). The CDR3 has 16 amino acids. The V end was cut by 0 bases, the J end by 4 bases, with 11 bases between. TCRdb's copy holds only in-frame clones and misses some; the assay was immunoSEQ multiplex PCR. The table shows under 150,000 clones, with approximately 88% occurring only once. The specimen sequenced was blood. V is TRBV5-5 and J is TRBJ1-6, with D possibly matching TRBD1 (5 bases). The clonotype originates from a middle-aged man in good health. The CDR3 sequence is CASSLAQGYYNSPLHF. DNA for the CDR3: TGTGCCAGCAGCTTGGCGCAGGGCTATTATAATTCACCCCTCCACTTT.